This TCR beta chain was sequenced for a study of cytomegalovirus exposure and HLA in healthy donors. PCR primers comprised 60 Vbeta and 13 Jbeta primers. The table came from immunoSEQ multiplex PCR; TCRdb's copy has only in-frame clones and leaves some out. Of approximately 110,000 clones listed, around 60% are singletons. Between the trimmed V and J ends, which lost 6 bases and 7 bases, there was a span of 17 bases. The length of the CDR3 is 13 residues. In germline, CDR1 is SGHKS, CDR2 YYEKEE (reference sequence). Study-wide results and caveats: Most sequenced TCRs were rare (though some public TCRs occurred in many donors). In a later analysis, donors in an Asian-associated ancestry cluster reportedly had fewer N-insertions in productive TCRs than the cohort mean. In a later analysis, V- and J-gene trimming of beta chains associated with a DCLRE1C missense variant, replicated independently.

About this clone itself: Its specificity is not known.

This sequence was found in a man aged 25 to 45 in good health and CMV-seropositive. The chain is built from TRBV5-5 and TRBJ2-7, with D possibly TRBD2 on 6 matching bases. The specimen sequenced was PBMCs. CDR3 bases: TGTGCCAGCATCGAGCCCGGGGGTCGGGAGCAGTACTTC. Translating gives CASIEPGGREQYF.